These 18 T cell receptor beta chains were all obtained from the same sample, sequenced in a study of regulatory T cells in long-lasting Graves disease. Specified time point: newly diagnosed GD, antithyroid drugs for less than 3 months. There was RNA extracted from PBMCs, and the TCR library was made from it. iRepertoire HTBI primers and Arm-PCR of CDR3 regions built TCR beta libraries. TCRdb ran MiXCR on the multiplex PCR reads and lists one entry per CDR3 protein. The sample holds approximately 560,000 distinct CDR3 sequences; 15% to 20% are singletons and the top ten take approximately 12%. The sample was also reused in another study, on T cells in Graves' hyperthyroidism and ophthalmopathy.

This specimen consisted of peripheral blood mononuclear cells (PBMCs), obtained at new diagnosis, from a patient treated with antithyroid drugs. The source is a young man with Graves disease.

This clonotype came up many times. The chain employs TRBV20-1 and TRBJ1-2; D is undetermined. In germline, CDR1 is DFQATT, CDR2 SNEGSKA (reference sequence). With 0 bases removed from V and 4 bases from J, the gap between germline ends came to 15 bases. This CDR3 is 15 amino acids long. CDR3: CSARDPGMTLYGYTF. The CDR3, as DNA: TGCAGTGCTAGAGATCCCGGGATGACCCTCTATGGCTACACCTTC.

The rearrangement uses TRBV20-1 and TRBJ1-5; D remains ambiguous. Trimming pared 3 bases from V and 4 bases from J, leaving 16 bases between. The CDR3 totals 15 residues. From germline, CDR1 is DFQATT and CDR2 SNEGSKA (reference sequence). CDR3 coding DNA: TGCAGTGCTAGGGTTGGGGTGGGCAGGAATCAGCCCCAGCATTTT. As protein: CSARVGVGRNQPQHF.

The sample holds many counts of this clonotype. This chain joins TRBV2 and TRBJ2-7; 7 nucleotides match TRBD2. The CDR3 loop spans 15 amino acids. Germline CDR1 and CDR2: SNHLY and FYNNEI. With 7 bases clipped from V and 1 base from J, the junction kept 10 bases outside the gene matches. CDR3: CASKTLAVLSYEQYF. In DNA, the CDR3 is TGTGCCAGCAAAACCCTAGCGGTTTTATCCTACGAGCAGTACTTC. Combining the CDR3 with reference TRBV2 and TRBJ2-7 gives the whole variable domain EPEVTQTPSHQVTQMGQEVILRCVPISNHLYFYWYRQILGQKVEFLVSFYNNEISEKSEIFDDQFSVERPDGSNFTLKIRSTKLEDSAMYFCASKTLAVLSYEQYFGPGTRLTVT.

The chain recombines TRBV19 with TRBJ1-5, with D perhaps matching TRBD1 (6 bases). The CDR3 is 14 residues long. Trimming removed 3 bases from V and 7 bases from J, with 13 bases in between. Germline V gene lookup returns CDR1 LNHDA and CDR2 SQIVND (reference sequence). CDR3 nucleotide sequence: TGTGCCAGTAGTATCGGCAGGGGAAGACAGCCCCAGCATTTT. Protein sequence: CASSIGRGRQPQHF.

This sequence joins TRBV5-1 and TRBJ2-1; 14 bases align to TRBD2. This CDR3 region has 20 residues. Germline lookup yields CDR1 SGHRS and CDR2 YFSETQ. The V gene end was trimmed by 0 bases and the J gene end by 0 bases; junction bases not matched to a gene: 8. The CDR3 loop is CASSLEGTSGSRGSYNEQFF. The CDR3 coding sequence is TGCGCCAGCAGCTTGGAGGGGACTAGCGGGAGTAGAGGCTCCTACAATGAGCAGTTCTTC. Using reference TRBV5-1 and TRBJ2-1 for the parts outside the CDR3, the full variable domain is KAGVTQTPRYLIKTRGQQVTLSCSPISGHRSVSWYQQTPGQGLQFLFEYFSETQRNKGNFPGRFSGRQFSNSRSEMNVSTLELGDSALYLCASSLEGTSGSRGSYNEQFFGPGTRLTVL.

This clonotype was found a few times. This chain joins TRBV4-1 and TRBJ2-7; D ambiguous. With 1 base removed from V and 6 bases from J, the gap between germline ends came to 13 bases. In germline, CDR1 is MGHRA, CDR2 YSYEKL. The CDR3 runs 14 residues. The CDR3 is CASSQGGDLSEQYF. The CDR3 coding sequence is TGCGCCAGCAGCCAAGGGGGTGACCTATCCGAGCAGTACTTC.

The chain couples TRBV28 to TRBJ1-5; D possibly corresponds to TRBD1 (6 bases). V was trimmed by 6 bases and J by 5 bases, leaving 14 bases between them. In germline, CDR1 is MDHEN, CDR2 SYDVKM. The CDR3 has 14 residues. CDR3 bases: TGTGCCAGCAGAAAAAGAGGGGGACATCAGCCCCAGCATTTT. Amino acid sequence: CASRKRGGHQPQHF.

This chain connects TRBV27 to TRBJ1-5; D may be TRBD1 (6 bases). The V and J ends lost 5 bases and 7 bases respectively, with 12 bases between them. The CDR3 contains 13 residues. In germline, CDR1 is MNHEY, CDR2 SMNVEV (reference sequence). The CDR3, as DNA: TGTGCCAGCAGTGTGAACAGGGAGCAGCCCCAGCATTTT. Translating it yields CASSVNREQPQHF.

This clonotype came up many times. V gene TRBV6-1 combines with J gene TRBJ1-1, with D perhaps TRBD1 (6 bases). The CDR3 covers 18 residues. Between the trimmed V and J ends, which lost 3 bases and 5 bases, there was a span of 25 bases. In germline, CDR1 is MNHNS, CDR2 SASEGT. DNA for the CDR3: TGTGCCAGCAGTGAGAGGGGAGGGGGGTTGATGGGGTCTACTGAAGCTTTCTTT. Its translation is CASSERGGGLMGSTEAFF.

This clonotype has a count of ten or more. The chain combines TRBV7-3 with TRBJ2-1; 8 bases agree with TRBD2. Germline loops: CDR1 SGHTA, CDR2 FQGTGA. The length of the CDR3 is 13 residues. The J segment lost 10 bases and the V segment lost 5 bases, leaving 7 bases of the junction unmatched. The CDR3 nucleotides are TGTGCCAGCAGCAGAACCGGGGGGGCAGAGCAGTTCTTC. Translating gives CASSRTGGAEQFF.

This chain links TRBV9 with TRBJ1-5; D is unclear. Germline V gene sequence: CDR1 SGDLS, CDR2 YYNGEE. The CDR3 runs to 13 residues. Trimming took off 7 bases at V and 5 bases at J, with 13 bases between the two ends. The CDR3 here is CASGEGVDQPQHF. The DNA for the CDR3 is TGTGCCAGCGGGGAGGGAGTAGATCAGCCCCAGCATTTT.

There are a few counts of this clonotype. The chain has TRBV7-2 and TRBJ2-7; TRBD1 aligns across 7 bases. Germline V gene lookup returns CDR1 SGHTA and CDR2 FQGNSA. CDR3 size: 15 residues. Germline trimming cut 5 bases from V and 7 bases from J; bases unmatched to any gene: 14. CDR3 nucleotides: TGTGCCAGCAGCGAAAACAGGGGTCCCTTTACGGAGCAGTACTTC. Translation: CASSENRGPFTEQYF.

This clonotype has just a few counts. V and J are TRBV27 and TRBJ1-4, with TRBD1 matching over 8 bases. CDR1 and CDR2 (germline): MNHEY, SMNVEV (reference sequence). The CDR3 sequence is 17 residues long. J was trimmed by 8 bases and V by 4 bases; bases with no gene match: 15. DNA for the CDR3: TGTGCCAGCAGTTCCCAGGGGGCACTGGGTCTCCGGGAAAAACTGTTTTTT. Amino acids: CASSSQGALGLREKLFF.

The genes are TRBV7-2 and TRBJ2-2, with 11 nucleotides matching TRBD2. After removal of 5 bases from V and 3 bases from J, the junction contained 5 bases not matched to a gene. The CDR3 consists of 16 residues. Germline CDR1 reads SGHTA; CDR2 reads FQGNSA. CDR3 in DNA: TGTGCCAGCAGCGCGGGACTAGCGGCCTACACCGGGGAGCTGTTTTTT. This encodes CASSAGLAAYTGELFF.

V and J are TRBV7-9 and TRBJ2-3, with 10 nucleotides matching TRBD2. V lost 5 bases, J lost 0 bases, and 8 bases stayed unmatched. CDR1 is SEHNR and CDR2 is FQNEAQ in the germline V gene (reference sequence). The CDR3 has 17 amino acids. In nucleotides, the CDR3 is TGTGCCAGCAGCCCGCCTAGCGGGAGCACTAGCACAGATACGCAGTATTTT. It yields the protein CASSPPSGSTSTDTQYF.

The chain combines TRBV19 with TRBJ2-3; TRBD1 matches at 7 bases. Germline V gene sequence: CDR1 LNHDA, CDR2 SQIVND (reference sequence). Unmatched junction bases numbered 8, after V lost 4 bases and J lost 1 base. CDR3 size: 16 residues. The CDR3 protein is CASSKGEGAGTDTQYF. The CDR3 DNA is TGTGCCAGTAGTAAGGGTGAGGGGGCAGGCACAGATACGCAGTATTTT.

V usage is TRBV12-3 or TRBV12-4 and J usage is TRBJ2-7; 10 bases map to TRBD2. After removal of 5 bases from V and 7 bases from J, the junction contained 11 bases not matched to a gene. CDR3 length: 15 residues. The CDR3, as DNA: TGTGCCAGCAGTCAAGCTCTAGCGGGAGTTTCTGAGCAGTACTTC. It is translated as CASSQALAGVSEQYF.

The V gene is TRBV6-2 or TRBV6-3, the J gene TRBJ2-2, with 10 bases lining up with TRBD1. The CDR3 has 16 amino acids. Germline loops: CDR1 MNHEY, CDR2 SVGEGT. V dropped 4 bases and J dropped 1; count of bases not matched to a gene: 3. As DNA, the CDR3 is TGTGCCAGCAGTTCGACAGGGGGCGGGAACACCGGGGAGCTGTTTTTT. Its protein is CASSSTGGGNTGELFF.